These 13 T cell receptor beta chains came from one sample sequenced in a study of technical replicates of blood from a handful of donors. Sequencing used immunoSEQ multiplex PCR; TCRdb keeps in-frame clones, though not all of them. The sample lists about 97,000 clones; less than 95% were seen once. The specimen was T cells isolated from PBMCs. The receptors derive from a human donor in good health.

In its sample, this clone was seen once. The chain has TRBV27 and TRBJ2-7, with TRBD2 identical over 14 bases. CDR1 is MNHEY, CDR2 SMNVEV, per germline (reference sequence). The CDR3 is made up of 15 amino acids. Trimming took 5 bases from V and 5 from J; bases not matched to a gene: 5. The CDR3 DNA follows: TGTGCCAGCAGTCCTGGGACTAGCGGGAGTAACGAGCAGTACTTC. Amino acids: CASSPGTSGSNEQYF.

The rearrangement joins TRBV7-9 to TRBJ2-1, with 7 bases lining up with TRBD1. Germline CDR1 and CDR2: SEHNR and FQNEAQ (reference sequence). The CDR3 is 14 amino acids. V lost 5 bases to trimming and J lost 2 bases; unmatched junction nucleotides: 3. CDR3 in amino acids: CASSETGTYNEQFF. CDR3 DNA: TGTGCCAGCAGCGAGACAGGGACCTACAATGAGCAGTTCTTC.

This rearrangement joins TRBV14 to TRBJ2-7; TRBD2 matches 7 bases. This CDR3 has 14 amino acids. Germline V gene data show CDR1 as SGHDN and CDR2 as FVKESK. Trimming took 4 bases from V and 4 from J; bases not matched to a gene: 7. The CDR3 region has the DNA TGTGCCAGCAGCCCCGGGACTATGTTTTACGAGCAGTACTTC. Translated: CASSPGTMFYEQYF.

The chain recombines TRBV5-5 with TRBJ1-2; D perhaps matches TRBD1 (5 bases). V was shortened by 4 bases and J by 5 bases, with 15 bases between the two germline ends. This CDR3 is built from 14 residues. Germline V gene sequence: CDR1 SGHKS, CDR2 YYEKEE (reference sequence). This chain's CDR3 is CASSPSRGKYGYTF. The CDR3 DNA is TGTGCCAGCAGCCCGAGTCGGGGGAAATATGGCTACACCTTC. The full variable domain, completed using reference TRBV5-5 and TRBJ1-2, is DAGVTQSPTHLIKTRGQQVTLRCSPISGHKSVSWYQQVLGQGPQFIFQYYEKEERGRGNFPDRFSARQFPNYSSELNVNALLLGDSALYLCASSPSRGKYGYTFGSGTRLTVV.

V gene TRBV5-8 combines with J gene TRBJ1-2; 7 positions agree with TRBD1. The CDR3 is made up of 14 amino acids. The V segment lost 0 bases and the J segment 7 bases; nucleotides outside the gene matches: 6. Germline V gives CDR1 SGHTS, CDR2 YDEGEE. CDR3 nucleotides: TGTGCCAGCAGCTTGGTAAGACAGGGCGCTGGCTACACCTTC. The encoded protein is CASSLVRQGAGYTF.

This chain links TRBV4-3 with TRBJ2-1, with TRBD1 as a possible D gene (6 bases). Trimming cost V 0 bases and J 4 bases, with 10 bases left between them. Germline assignment: CDR1 LGHNA and CDR2 YSLEER. This CDR3 region has 15 residues. The CDR3 bases are TGCGCCAGCAGCCAAGATCCCAGGGGATACAATGAGCAGTTCTTC. Translating gives CASSQDPRGYNEQFF.

The chain employs TRBV6-4 and TRBJ2-1; D is uncertain. Looked up from germline, CDR1 is MRHNA and CDR2 is SNTAGT. With 4 bases removed from V and 5 bases from J, the gap between germline ends came to 9 bases. CDR3 size: 13 residues. The CDR3 spells CASSVERDNEQFF. The CDR3 DNA is TGTGCCAGCAGTGTAGAGCGAGACAATGAGCAGTTCTTC.

V usage is TRBV5-6 and J usage is TRBJ1-5, with D hard to call. Trimming shortened V by 4 bases and J by 1 base, and 9 bases separated the two germline ends. This CDR3 comprises 14 residues. Germline V gene lookup returns CDR1 SGHDT and CDR2 YYEEEE. The CDR3 DNA reads TGTGCCAGCAGCGAGACTGGCAGCAATCAGCCCCAGCATTTT. This encodes CASSETGSNQPQHF.

This clone has just one count. This chain connects TRBV11-2 to TRBJ2-7; D might be TRBD2 (8 bases). The CDR3 extends over 17 amino acids. With 2 bases removed from V and 4 bases from J, the gap between germline ends came to 21 bases. Germline V lookup: CDR1 SGHAT, CDR2 FQNNGV. This CDR3 reads CASSLSGSRGMEYEQYF. CDR3 nucleotide sequence: TGTGCCAGCAGCTTAAGCGGGAGCAGGGGGATGGAATACGAGCAGTACTTC.

The chain is built from TRBV6-1 and TRBJ2-5, with D perhaps matching TRBD1 (6 bases). CDR3 length: 14 amino acids. In germline, CDR1 is MNHNS, CDR2 SASEGT. Trimming took off 5 bases at V and 0 bases at J, with 10 bases between the two ends. The CDR3 sequence: CASSRRQDQETQYF. The DNA of the CDR3 is TGTGCCAGCAGTCGTCGACAGGACCAAGAGACCCAGTACTTC.

The chain recombines TRBV5-1 with TRBJ1-2; TRBD1 matches at 11 bases. The germline CDR1 and CDR2 sequences are SGHRS and YFSETQ. The CDR3 has 15 residues. V shed 0 bases, J shed 5 bases, and the junction held 3 bases outside the gene matches. The CDR3 region has the DNA TGCGCCAGCAGCTTGGGGGGACAGGGGGTATATGGCTACACCTTC. Amino acids: CASSLGGQGVYGYTF.

The rearrangement links TRBV27 to TRBJ1-1; D is unclear. V lost 8 bases and J lost 1, with 11 bases in between. This CDR3 has 13 residues. In germline, CDR1 is MNHEY, CDR2 SMNVEV (reference sequence). CDR3 loop: CASGLSANTEAFF. The CDR3 bases are TGTGCCAGCGGACTCTCAGCGAACACTGAAGCTTTCTTT.

This clone was seen a single time. This chain links TRBV7-9 with TRBJ1-1; D uncertain. CDR3 length: 13 amino acids. V was clipped by 2 bases and J by 1 base, with 5 bases between them. The germline V gene has CDR1 SEHNR and CDR2 FQNEAQ (reference sequence). CDR3 amino acids: CASSLYTNTEAFF. CDR3 sequence (DNA): TGTGCCAGCAGCTTATACACGAACACTGAAGCTTTCTTT.